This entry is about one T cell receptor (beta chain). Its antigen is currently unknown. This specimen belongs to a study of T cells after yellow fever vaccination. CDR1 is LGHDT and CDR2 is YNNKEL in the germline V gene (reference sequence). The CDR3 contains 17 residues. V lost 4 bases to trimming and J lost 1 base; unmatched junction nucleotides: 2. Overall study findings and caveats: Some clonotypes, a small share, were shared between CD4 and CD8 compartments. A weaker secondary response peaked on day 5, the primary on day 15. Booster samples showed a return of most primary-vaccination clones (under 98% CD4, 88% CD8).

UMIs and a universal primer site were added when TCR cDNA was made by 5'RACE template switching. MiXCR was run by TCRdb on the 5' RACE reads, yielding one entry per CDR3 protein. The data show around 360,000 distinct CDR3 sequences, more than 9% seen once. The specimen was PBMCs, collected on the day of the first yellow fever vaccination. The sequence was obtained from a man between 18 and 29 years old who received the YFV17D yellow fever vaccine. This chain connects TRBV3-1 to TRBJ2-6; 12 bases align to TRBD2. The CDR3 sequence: CASSPLAGGSGANVLTF. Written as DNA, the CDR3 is TGTGCCAGCAGCCCTCTAGCGGGGGGGTCTGGGGCCAACGTCCTGACTTTC. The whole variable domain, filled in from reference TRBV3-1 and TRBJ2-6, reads DTAVSQTPKYLVTQMGNDKSIKCEQNLGHDTMYWYKQDSKKFLKIMFSYNNKELIINETVPNRFSPKSPDKAHLNLHINSLELGDSAVYFCASSPLAGGSGANVLTFGAGSRLTVL.